The clone carrying this T cell receptor beta chain was counted ten times or more. What it recognizes is unknown. A single record per CDR3 protein comes from TCRdb applying MiXCR to the multiplex PCR reads. The sample carries tens of thousands of distinct CDR3 sequences, approximately 53% recorded once. These data are taken from a study of breast tumors, draining lymph nodes, adjacent tissues. General study points: That most tumor T cells come from lymph nodes remained unproven.

The CDR3 has 10 residues. V was cut by 3 bases and J by 6 bases, with 3 bases left in between. The germline gives CDR1 DFQATT, CDR2 SNEGSKA (reference sequence). This clonotype originated in a female donor with breast cancer. Some clones in this sample may be carry-over from other donors' samples. The rearrangement uses TRBV20-1 and TRBJ2-1; D is uncertain. Sequencing was done on a sample of breast tumor tissue. CDR3 DNA: TGCAGTGCTAGTAGCAATGAGCAGTTCTTC. Protein: CSASSNEQFF.